The following is a T cell receptor beta chain sequence with its context. This clonotype was counted only a few times. Its antigen remains unidentified. Per-base qualities were not stored, and no clone one base away is much larger. These data are taken from a study of T cell repertoires in cytomegalovirus infection (dated by TCRdb to about 2019). Turning to the overall study: Donor HLA type was relevant to the analysis, because carriage of CMV infection together with the matching HLA type was indicated by public TCR beta signatures. General study outcomes and caveats: In both this cohort and an independent cohort of 352 donors, the cumulative frequency of public TCR beta family members distinguished carriers of CMV infection plus the relevant HLA type. In the ex vivo response, HLA-C-restricted CMV-specific TCR beta clonotypes were dominant, and in two of eight donors the single most frequent clonotype came from this HLA-C-restricted group.

Trimming takes 3 bases from V and 5 bases from J, and the germline ends sit 13 bases apart. The CDR3 contains 14 residues, cysteine and phenylalanine counted. The sequence is cut down to CDR3 DNA, 42 bases in frame from base 1. Based on the germline V gene, the CDR1 and CDR2 sequences are MDHEN and SYDVKM. Instrument on record: Illumina HiSeq 1500. Starting from the raw public reads, TCRdb applied fastp trimming at Q25, assembled clones with MiXCR and retained in-frame beta chains. Here each entry gathers all rows of one CDR3 protein and keeps the most common genes and DNA. In all, the sample holds about 530,000 distinct CDR3 sequences, and about 30% of those were seen once. Of the sample, about 13% is held by the ten largest clones.

Recombination connected TRBV28 to TRBJ1-1; matching of 5 bases hints at TRBD1 as the D gene. Sequenced material: PBMCs. This receptor was taken from a human donor in good health (CMV status not recorded). Some clones in this sample may be carry-over from other donors' samples. This receptor carries the CDR3 CASSFGGTGTEAFF. DNA sequence: TGTGCCAGCAGTTTTGGGGGAACGGGGACTGAAGCTTTCTTT.